The following is a T cell receptor beta chain sequence with its context. Its target is unknown. The data were obtained in a study of radiotherapy plus CTLA-4 blockade in lung cancer. On the study more broadly: Objective responses were seen in 18% of patients, disease control in around 30%. The study, taken as a whole, reports: An expansion of tumor-derived TCR clones occurred in blood after radiotherapy plus ipilimumab. In blood, early T cell clone dynamics reportedly predicted response best, together with interferon-beta.

TCRdb keeps only in-frame clones here, not all; method: immunoSEQ multiplex PCR. The sample comprises approximately 52,000 clones, about three quarters of which are singletons, and 2% to 2.5% rests with the top ten. V gave up 2 bases and J gave up 0 bases, with 9 bases separating them. This CDR3 has 15 residues. Germline values: CDR1 SGHTA, CDR2 FQGTGA. The sequence was obtained from a human donor with non-small cell lung cancer whose response to radiotherapy plus ipilimumab could not be evaluated. J is TRBJ2-3 and V is TRBV7-3; D not certain. Source: peripheral blood, taken from a patient treated with radiotherapy plus ipilimumab. CDR3 amino acids: CASSLGEASTDTQYF. CDR3 bases: TGTGCCAGCAGCTTAGGAGAGGCTAGCACAGATACGCAGTATTTT.